The 25 T cell receptor beta chains listed next were all sequenced from one sample in a study of T cell responses to AZD1222 COVID-19 vaccine. TCRdb keeps only in-frame clones here, not all; method: immunoSEQ multiplex PCR. The sample holds more than 120,000 clones, just over 90% seen once. The material was peripheral blood, obtained on day 0 of AZD1222 vaccination. These receptors all stem from an adult in good health.

V is TRBV30 and J is TRBJ1-2; TRBD1 matches at 10 bases. CDR3 length: 13 residues. Per the germline V gene, CDR1 is GTSNPN and CDR2 is SVGIG (reference sequence). The V segment lost 4 bases and the J segment 5 bases; nucleotides outside the gene matches: 4. Written as DNA, the CDR3 is TGTGCCTGGATGGGACAGGGGACTTATGGCTACACCTTC. It specifies CAWMGQGTYGYTF.

J is TRBJ1-2 and V is TRBV18; 11 nucleotides match TRBD1. Germline V gene lookup returns CDR1 KGHSH and CDR2 LQKENI. Germline trimming cut 5 bases from V and 6 bases from J; bases unmatched to any gene: 8. This CDR3 spans 15 amino acids. The CDR3 DNA is TGTGCCAGCTCAGAGACGGGACAGGGGGTCCATGGCTACACCTTC. Encoded protein: CASSETGQGVHGYTF.

This clone showed up just a few times. This rearrangement joins TRBV6-5 to TRBJ1-2; no clear D gene. The CDR3 has 15 residues. The V end was cut by 6 bases, the J end by 4 bases, with 18 bases between. Germline CDR1 reads MNHEY; CDR2 reads SVGAGI. CDR3 protein: CASRFGAAGVYGYTF. The CDR3 region has the DNA TGTGCCAGCAGGTTTGGAGCAGCGGGTGTCTATGGCTACACCTTC.

This chain uses TRBV18 with TRBJ2-7; 9 bases map to TRBD2. CDR3 length: 14 amino acids. The germline gives CDR1 KGHSH, CDR2 LQKENI. With V trimmed by 3 bases and J by 3 bases, 3 bases remained unmatched. CDR3 in amino acids: CASSPTTSGYEQYF. The CDR3 nucleotides read TGTGCCAGCTCACCGACGACTAGCGGCTACGAGCAGTACTTC.

In this sample, this clone turned up once. The chain employs TRBV7-3 and TRBJ2-7; a possible D gene is TRBD2 (6 bases). The CDR3 is 13 residues long. Trimming stripped 1 base from V and 6 bases from J, with 10 bases between. In germline, CDR1 is SGHTA, CDR2 FQGTGA. This chain's CDR3 is CASSLSSGFEQYF. In DNA, the CDR3 is TGTGCCAGCAGCTTAAGTAGCGGTTTCGAGCAGTACTTC.

This chain links TRBV5-5 with TRBJ2-3; TRBD2 matches at 8 bases. Germline CDR1 reads SGHKS; CDR2 reads YYEKEE (reference sequence). Unmatched junction bases numbered 8, after V lost 2 bases and J lost 6 bases. CDR3 length: 15 residues. DNA for the CDR3: TGTGCCAGCAGCTTCAGCGGGGGCCGAGAGGATACGCAGTATTTT. Residues: CASSFSGGREDTQYF. Drawing the rest from reference TRBV5-5 and TRBJ2-3, the complete variable domain is DAGVTQSPTHLIKTRGQQVTLRCSPISGHKSVSWYQQVLGQGPQFIFQYYEKEERGRGNFPDRFSARQFPNYSSELNVNALLLGDSALYLCASSFSGGREDTQYFGPGTRLTVL.

J is TRBJ2-3 and V is TRBV5-5; no reliable D call. V was trimmed by 3 bases and J by 2 bases, leaving 10 bases between them. Germline V lookup: CDR1 SGHKS, CDR2 YYEKEE (reference sequence). The length of the CDR3 is 14 residues. CDR3 protein: CASSWGSSTDTQYF. CDR3 coding DNA: TGTGCCAGCAGCTGGGGATCATCCACAGATACGCAGTATTTT.

This chain joins TRBV20-1 and TRBJ2-5; D is unresolved. Germline V gene data show CDR1 as DFQATT and CDR2 as SNEGSKA (reference sequence). Trimming pared 5 bases from V and 13 bases from J, leaving 17 bases between. The CDR3 is made up of 11 amino acids. CDR3 in amino acids: CSAHVSLWGYF. In DNA, the CDR3 is TGCAGTGCTCACGTGAGTCTCTGGGGGTACTTC.

This clone has a single count. The chain is built from TRBV4-3 and TRBJ2-3, with D unclear. Looked up from germline, CDR1 is LGHNA and CDR2 is YSLEER. V dropped 1 base and J dropped 5 bases, with 4 bases sitting between them. The CDR3 runs to 12 residues. In nucleotides, the CDR3 is TGCGCCAGCAGCCAAGTAGGAGATACGCAGTATTTT. Translation gives CASSQVGDTQYF.

The chain recombines TRBV9 with TRBJ2-5; the D is unclear. The CDR3 sequence is 15 residues long. Trimming removed 4 bases at V and 5 bases at J, with 18 bases between. Germline V gives CDR1 SGDLS, CDR2 YYNGEE. The CDR3: CASSKRDTFGETQYF. For the CDR3, the DNA is TGTGCCAGCAGCAAGCGAGACACCTTCGGGGAGACCCAGTACTTC.

The rearrangement uses TRBV9 and TRBJ2-7, with 9 bases matching TRBD2. CDR3 length: 14 amino acids. CDR1 is SGDLS, CDR2 YYNGEE, per germline. The V gene end was trimmed by 2 bases and the J gene end by 6 bases; junction bases not matched to a gene: 6. The CDR3 coding sequence is TGTGCCAGCAGCGTCCCAGCGGGAGGTGGCGAGCAGTACTTC. Its protein is CASSVPAGGGEQYF.

The V call is TRBV7-9, the J call TRBJ1-6; the match to TRBD1 covers 7 bases. There are 13 residues in the CDR3. The trim removed 5 bases at V and 8 bases at J, leaving 3 bases unmatched. Germline V gene sequence: CDR1 SEHNR, CDR2 FQNEAQ (reference sequence). CDR3 DNA: TGTGCCAGCAGCGGAACAGGGGATTCACCCCTCCACTTT. It yields the protein CASSGTGDSPLHF.

The V call is TRBV7-2, the J call TRBJ1-3; D is ambiguous. The length of the CDR3 is 16 residues. Trimming shortened V by 0 bases and J by 2 bases, and 11 bases separated the two germline ends. Germline values: CDR1 SGHTA, CDR2 FQGNSA. In nucleotides, the CDR3 is TGTGCCAGCAGCTTAGCTTCGGGGATCCCTGGAAACACCATATATTTT. Translating it yields CASSLASGIPGNTIYF. Together with reference TRBV7-2 and TRBJ1-3, the CDR3 gives the full variable domain: GAGVSQSPSNKVTEKGKDVELRCDPISGHTALYWYRQSLGQGLEFLIYFQGNSAPDKSGLPSDRFSAERTGGSVSTLTIQRTQQEDSAVYLCASSLASGIPGNTIYFGEGSWLTVV.

The V call is TRBV4-3, the J call TRBJ1-5, with D tentatively TRBD1 (5 bases). The CDR3 is 15 amino acids. V lost 4 bases and J lost 0, with 10 bases in between. The germline V gene has CDR1 LGHNA and CDR2 YSLEER. CDR3 protein: CASSPDSYSNQPQHF. The CDR3 DNA reads as TGCGCCAGCAGCCCTGACAGTTATAGCAATCAGCCCCAGCATTTT.

V gene TRBV14 combines with J gene TRBJ1-6; D is undetermined. The CDR3 has 16 amino acids. V gave up 0 bases and J gave up 10 bases, with 16 bases separating them. The germline gives CDR1 SGHDN, CDR2 FVKESK. The CDR3 sequence: CASSQDRGASGSPLHF. CDR3 sequence (DNA): TGTGCCAGCAGCCAAGATCGGGGTGCCTCGGGGTCACCCCTCCACTTT. Drawing the rest from reference TRBV14 and TRBJ1-6, the complete variable domain is EAGVTQFPSHSVIEKGQTVTLRCDPISGHDNLYWYRRVMGKEIKFLLHFVKESKQDESGMPNNRFLAERTGGTYSTLKVQPAELEDSGVYFCASSQDRGASGSPLHFGNGTRLTVT.

The CDR3 bases are TGTGCCAGCAGCCAAGCGGGGGATAACACTGAAGCTTTCTTT. This codes for CASSQAGDNTEAFF. The chain is built from TRBV14 and TRBJ1-1, with D perhaps TRBD1 (5 bases). This CDR3 is 14 amino acids long. Germline V gene lookup returns CDR1 SGHDN and CDR2 FVKESK. Trimming left V 1 base short and J 2 bases short, with 8 bases between. The variable domain in full, completed from reference TRBV14 and TRBJ1-1, reads EAGVTQFPSHSVIEKGQTVTLRCDPISGHDNLYWYRRVMGKEIKFLLHFVKESKQDESGMPNNRFLAERTGGTYSTLKVQPAELEDSGVYFCASSQAGDNTEAFFGQGTRLTVV.

This chain joins TRBV7-2 and TRBJ1-4; unclear D gene. This CDR3 comprises 13 residues. In germline, CDR1 is SGHTA, CDR2 FQGNSA. V lost 2 bases and J lost 7, with 8 bases in between. Here the CDR3 DNA reads TGTGCCAGCAGCTTAAGAAGAACTGAAAAACTGTTTTTT. Translating gives CASSLRRTEKLFF.

The chain links TRBV15 to TRBJ2-1; tentatively, D is TRBD1 (6 bases). CDR3 size: 13 residues. Germline CDR1 is LNHNV and CDR2 is YYDKDF (reference sequence). Deletions cut 1 base from V and 8 bases from J, with 9 bases between. The CDR3 DNA follows: TGTGCCACCAGCAGAGGCAGGGGCGATGAGCAGTTCTTC. This codes for CATSRGRGDEQFF.

The CDR3 protein is CASSPGGSRTGELFF. The CDR3 coding sequence is TGCGCCAGCAGCCCTGGGGGGTCAAGGACCGGGGAGCTGTTTTTT. This chain uses TRBV5-1 with TRBJ2-2; D possibly corresponds to TRBD2 (6 bases). Germline V CDR1 and CDR2: SGHRS, YFSETQ. V shed 4 bases and J shed 5 bases, with 15 bases lying between them. This CDR3 is built from 15 residues.

The chain uses TRBV6-8 and TRBJ1-2; 10 positions match TRBD1. The CDR3 loop spans 16 amino acids. From germline, CDR1 is MNHGY and CDR2 SAAAGT. Trimming cost V 5 bases and J 8 bases; bases outside gene matches: 14. DNA of the CDR3: TGTGCCAGCAGTCGACAGGGGGCGAGAGGGTCGAGCGGCTACACCTTC. Its translation is CASSRQGARGSSGYTF.

The J gene is TRBJ2-5, the V gene TRBV7-9, with unresolved D. This CDR3 has 13 residues. The ends were cut back, 5 bases at V and 3 bases at J, with 10 bases in the middle. Germline V lookup: CDR1 SEHNR, CDR2 FQNEAQ (reference sequence). In DNA, the CDR3 is TGTGCCAGCAGCCTGGACGTAGAAGAGACCCAGTACTTC. Encoded protein: CASSLDVEETQYF. The complete variable domain, with remaining parts taken from reference TRBV7-9 and TRBJ2-5, reads DTGVSQNPRHKITKRGQNVTFRCDPISEHNRLYWYRQTLGQGPEFLTYFQNEAQLEKSRLLSDRFSAERPKGSFSTLEIQRTEQGDSAMYLCASSLDVEETQYFGPGTRLLVL.

The rearrangement uses TRBV5-1 and TRBJ2-5; 7 positions match TRBD2. J was trimmed by 3 bases and V by 2 bases; bases with no gene match: 13. Germline loops: CDR1 SGHRS, CDR2 YFSETQ. The CDR3 is 17 amino acids. CDR3: CASSFGSLGGSEETQYF. As DNA, the CDR3 is TGCGCCAGCAGCTTTGGATCGCTGGGGGGGAGCGAAGAGACCCAGTACTTC. Based on the CDR3 plus reference TRBV5-1 and TRBJ2-5, the full variable domain is KAGVTQTPRYLIKTRGQQVTLSCSPISGHRSVSWYQQTPGQGLQFLFEYFSETQRNKGNFPGRFSGRQFSNSRSEMNVSTLELGDSALYLCASSFGSLGGSEETQYFGPGTRLLVL.

This clone was found a few times. V is TRBV2 and J is TRBJ2-7, with 7 nucleotides matching TRBD1. Germline CDR1 is SNHLY and CDR2 is FYNNEI. The CDR3 has 15 amino acids. With 1 base clipped from V and 4 bases from J, the junction kept 7 bases outside the gene matches. The CDR3 sequence is CASSEGGTEVYEQYF. The CDR3 DNA follows: TGTGCCAGCAGTGAAGGGGGGACAGAAGTTTACGAGCAGTACTTC.

The chain uses TRBV7-6 and TRBJ1-6, with D possibly matching TRBD1 (6 bases). The CDR3 runs to 15 residues. Germline values: CDR1 SGHVS, CDR2 FNYEAQ. Trimming pared 5 bases from V and 5 bases from J, leaving 13 bases between. The CDR3 protein is CASSRAGGHNSPLHF. The CDR3 DNA reads as TGTGCCAGCAGCCGGGCCGGGGGGCATAATTCACCCCTCCACTTT.

This chain joins TRBV6-4 and TRBJ1-2; unclear D gene. Germline V gives CDR1 MRHNA, CDR2 SNTAGT. The CDR3 covers 14 residues. The germline V and J ends were trimmed by 5 bases and 4 bases, with 14 bases remaining between them. The CDR3 is CASSQNALGYGYTF. The CDR3 DNA is TGTGCCAGCAGTCAAAATGCACTTGGCTATGGCTACACCTTC.